The 32 T cell receptor beta chains presented below share a single source sample, sequenced in a study of technical replicates of blood from a few donors. The repertoire was sequenced with immunoSEQ multiplex PCR; TCRdb's copy has only in-frame clones and lacks some. The sample carries some 70,000 clones, around 87% recorded once. Sample: PBMCs. The origin of the receptors is a human donor in good health. Some clones in this sample may be carry-over from other donors' samples.

The V gene is TRBV6-1, the J gene TRBJ2-7; D may be TRBD2 (6 bases). Germline loops: CDR1 MNHNS, CDR2 SASEGT. V lost 7 bases and J 3 bases, leaving 16 bases between the germline ends. The CDR3 sequence is 14 residues long. CDR3 DNA sequence: TGTGCCAGCAACCCGGGAGACAGCCACTACGAGCAGTACTTC. It encodes CASNPGDSHYEQYF.

The chain joins TRBV30 to TRBJ2-1; tentatively, D is TRBD1 (6 bases). The CDR3 has 11 amino acids. CDR1 GTSNPN and CDR2 SVGIG come from the germline V gene (reference sequence). The V gene lost 3 bases and the J gene lost 10 bases, with 10 bases spanning the gap. CDR3 protein: CAWSRGIEQFF. CDR3 in DNA: TGTGCCTGGAGCAGGGGAATCGAGCAGTTCTTC.

The chain joins TRBV30 to TRBJ2-7; tentatively, D is TRBD1 (6 bases). V was clipped by 5 bases and J by 0 bases, with 8 bases between them. This CDR3 has 12 amino acids. The V gene's germline CDR1 is GTSNPN and CDR2 SVGIG (reference sequence). This chain's CDR3 is CAWGQSSYEQYF. The CDR3, as DNA: TGTGCCTGGGGACAGAGCTCCTACGAGCAGTACTTC.

This clone was seen once. This chain uses TRBV7-3 with TRBJ2-2; maybe TRBD2 (5 bases). V lost 1 base and J lost 3, with 12 bases in between. In germline, CDR1 is SGHTA, CDR2 FQGTGA. The CDR3 is 16 amino acids. The CDR3 DNA follows: TGTGCCAGCAGCTTAAAAGCAAGAGGGTACACCGGGGAGCTGTTTTTT. This gives the protein CASSLKARGYTGELFF.

This chain links TRBV5-5 with TRBJ1-5; D may be TRBD1 (5 bases). V lost 0 bases and J 3 bases, leaving 10 bases between the germline ends. The CDR3 loop spans 15 amino acids. Germline loops: CDR1 SGHKS, CDR2 YYEKEE (reference sequence). The CDR3 is CASSLAGGNNQPQHF. As DNA, the CDR3 is TGTGCCAGCAGCTTGGCCGGGGGAAACAATCAGCCCCAGCATTTT.

This rearrangement joins TRBV18 to TRBJ2-3; the match to TRBD1 covers 10 bases. The CDR3 spans 16 residues. Germline loops: CDR1 KGHSH, CDR2 LQKENI. Trimming at V came to 5 bases and at J to 6 bases, leaving 11 bases not matched to a gene. The CDR3 here is CASSSTHRTGGDTQYF. The CDR3 nucleotides read TGTGCCAGCTCATCTACCCATCGGACAGGGGGTGATACGCAGTATTTT.

The rearrangement links TRBV9 to TRBJ2-1; TRBD2 aligns across 16 bases. Trimming removed 7 bases from V and 9 bases from J; junction bases left unmatched: 13. Germline V gene sequence: CDR1 SGDLS, CDR2 YYNGEE. The CDR3 has 17 residues. The CDR3 DNA sequence: TGTGCCAGCTCCGGGACTAGCGGGAGGGAATCGGACGGTGAGCAGTTCTTC. Amino acids: CASSGTSGRESDGEQFF.

The CDR3 DNA follows: TGTGCCAGCAGCGCAGACTCAGGGTTAGACACTGAAGCTTTCTTT. Protein sequence: CASSADSGLDTEAFF. The chain is built from TRBV11-2 and TRBJ1-1, with D maybe TRBD1 (5 bases). V lost 5 bases, J lost 3 bases, and 16 bases lay in between. The CDR3 sequence is 15 residues long. Germline assignment: CDR1 SGHAT and CDR2 FQNNGV.

This sequence joins TRBV29-1 and TRBJ2-3; 11 bases line up with TRBD2. Per germline, CDR1 SQVTM and CDR2 ANQGSEA. CDR3 length equals 15 residues. Trimming removed 2 bases from V and 8 bases from J; junction bases left unmatched: 9. The CDR3 DNA follows: TGCAGCGTTGAACCCGGGACTAGCGGCACCGGTACGCAGTATTTT. Translated, it gives CSVEPGTSGTGTQYF.

The chain is built from TRBV30 and TRBJ1-4; the D gene is possibly TRBD1 (5 bases). Trimming shortened V by 3 bases and J by 7 bases, and 12 bases separated the two germline ends. CDR3 length equals 13 residues. Germline CDR1 GTSNPN, CDR2 SVGIG (reference sequence). The CDR3 loop is CAWSGGEGEKLFF. CDR3 DNA: TGTGCCTGGAGCGGAGGGGAGGGTGAAAAACTGTTTTTT.

The chain has TRBV13 and TRBJ2-7; TRBD1 is a possible D gene (6 bases). The CDR3 loop spans 15 amino acids. In germline, CDR1 is PRHDT, CDR2 FYEKMQ (reference sequence). Trimming pared 5 bases from V and 5 bases from J, leaving 19 bases between. This CDR3 is CASSATGSPRNEQYF. DNA of the CDR3: TGTGCCAGCAGCGCAACAGGGTCCCCCCGGAACGAGCAGTACTTC. Drawing the rest from reference TRBV13 and TRBJ2-7, the complete variable domain is AAGVIQSPRHLIKEKRETATLKCYPIPRHDTVYWYQQGPGQDPQFLISFYEKMQSDKGSIPDRFSAQQFSDYHSELNMSSLELGDSALYFCASSATGSPRNEQYFGPGTRLTVT.

There are a few counts of this clone. The J gene is TRBJ1-1, the V gene TRBV7-2, with D perhaps matching TRBD1 (6 bases). The CDR3 consists of 12 residues. Germline CDR1 reads SGHTA; CDR2 reads FQGNSA. Trimming left V 5 bases short and J 11 bases short, with 15 bases between. The CDR3 DNA reads as TGTGCCAGCAGCCGAGCCGGACAGTCGGCTTTCTTT. This sequence encodes CASSRAGQSAFF.

CDR3 in amino acids: CASSYSKQNTEAFF. CDR3 DNA sequence: TGTGCCAGCAGTTACTCGAAACAGAACACTGAAGCTTTCTTT. The chain uses TRBV6-5 and TRBJ1-1; no definite D call. The CDR3 extends over 14 amino acids. The germline CDR1 and CDR2 sequences are MNHEY and SVGAGI. V lost 0 bases to trimming and J lost 1 base, with 6 bases between them.

This chain uses TRBV7-3 with TRBJ1-6, with 7 positions matching TRBD1. V gave up 5 bases and J gave up 7 bases; unmatched junction bases: 5. CDR1 SGHTA and CDR2 FQGTGA come from the germline V gene. The CDR3 runs to 14 residues. The CDR3 sequence is CASSPGTVNSPLHF. Written as DNA, the CDR3 is TGTGCCAGCAGCCCCGGGACAGTAAATTCACCCCTCCACTTT.

V gene TRBV7-2 combines with J gene TRBJ2-5; D unclear. The CDR3 extends over 11 amino acids. Trimming stripped 4 bases from V and 2 bases from J, with 2 bases between. Germline assignment: CDR1 SGHTA and CDR2 FQGNSA. In DNA, the CDR3 is TGTGCCAGCAGCTCACAAGAGACCCAGTACTTC. Its protein product is CASSSQETQYF.

The chain links TRBV7-9 to TRBJ2-2; 8 positions agree with TRBD2. The germline gives CDR1 SEHNR, CDR2 FQNEAQ (reference sequence). V lost 5 bases and J lost 1; bases outside the gene matches: 12. The length of the CDR3 is 18 residues. The chain's CDR3 is CASSPPFRLARNTGELFF. DNA of the CDR3: TGTGCCAGCAGCCCCCCTTTCCGACTAGCGAGGAACACCGGGGAGCTGTTTTTT.

The chain recombines TRBV7-9 with TRBJ1-1, with D unclear. The germline V gene has CDR1 SEHNR and CDR2 FQNEAQ (reference sequence). The CDR3 runs to 15 residues. Between the trimmed V and J ends, which lost 2 bases and 6 bases, there was a span of 16 bases. The CDR3 loop reads CASSLKLSGYPEAFF. As DNA, the CDR3 is TGTGCCAGCAGCTTAAAGCTATCTGGTTACCCTGAAGCTTTCTTT. Complete variable domain (other parts from reference TRBV7-9 and TRBJ1-1): DTGVSQNPRHKITKRGQNVTFRCDPISEHNRLYWYRQTLGQGPEFLTYFQNEAQLEKSRLLSDRFSAERPKGSFSTLEIQRTEQGDSAMYLCASSLKLSGYPEAFFGQGTRLTVV.

This rearrangement joins TRBV19 to TRBJ1-3; D not certain. Trimming took off 5 bases at V and 2 bases at J, with 13 bases between the two ends. The CDR3 totals 15 residues. Germline CDR1 and CDR2: LNHDA and SQIVND (reference sequence). In DNA, the CDR3 is TGTGCCAGTAGTGCATTGCAGTTGGCTGGAAACACCATATATTTT. Protein product: CASSALQLAGNTIYF.

The V call is TRBV4-3, the J call TRBJ2-1; TRBD2 matches at 13 bases. Unmatched junction bases numbered 9, after V lost 5 bases and J lost 8 bases. The CDR3 consists of 16 residues. The germline CDR1 and CDR2 sequences are LGHNA and YSLEER. CDR3 nucleotides: TGCGCCAGCAGCGTTCGGACTAGCGGGAGTGATCATGAGCAGTTCTTC. The encoded protein is CASSVRTSGSDHEQFF.

The chain links TRBV11-2 to TRBJ1-5; weak D call: TRBD1 (5 bases). With 5 bases removed from V and 9 bases from J, the gap between germline ends came to 17 bases. This CDR3 is built from 14 residues. CDR1 and CDR2 from the germline V gene are SGHAT and FQNNGV. The CDR3 sequence: CASSRLGGGGPQHF. CDR3 nucleotide sequence: TGTGCCAGCAGCCGGCTTGGAGGCGGGGGGCCCCAGCATTTT.

The CDR3 spells CASTTGGRETQYF. The DNA of the CDR3 is TGTGCCAGTACGACAGGGGGTCGGGAGACCCAGTACTTC. V is TRBV19 and J is TRBJ2-5; 9 bases are a match to TRBD1. Germline loops: CDR1 LNHDA, CDR2 SQIVND (reference sequence). This CDR3 spans 13 amino acids. The junction had 5 bases not matched to a gene; V was cut back by 7 bases and J by 5 bases.

V is TRBV4-1 and J is TRBJ2-5; 11 bases fit TRBD2. Trimming removed 4 bases from V and 1 base from J; junction bases left unmatched: 8. The V gene's germline CDR1 is MGHRA and CDR2 YSYEKL. The CDR3 consists of 17 residues. CDR3 region: CASSRKYLAGGQETQYF. DNA for the CDR3: TGCGCCAGCAGCCGAAAATATCTAGCGGGGGGCCAAGAGACCCAGTACTTC.

The chain couples TRBV5-1 to TRBJ2-4; the D is unclear. The CDR3 runs 16 residues. Germline V gives CDR1 SGHRS, CDR2 YFSETQ. V was clipped by 4 bases and J by 8 bases, with 22 bases between them. The CDR3 sequence is CASSPGSPQLGHIQYF. In nucleotides, the CDR3 is TGCGCCAGCAGCCCAGGATCACCACAATTAGGTCACATTCAGTACTTC.

This rearrangement joins TRBV4-3 to TRBJ2-5, with TRBD1 as a possible D gene (5 bases). The CDR3 spans 12 residues. Trimming left V 2 bases short and J 5 bases short, with 6 bases between. CDR1 is LGHNA, CDR2 YSLEER, per germline. CDR3 in amino acids: CASSQPGETQYF. The CDR3 DNA reads TGCGCCAGCAGCCAACCAGGGGAGACCCAGTACTTC.

This rearrangement joins TRBV7-2 to TRBJ2-7; D gene unclear. Germline CDR1 is SGHTA and CDR2 is FQGNSA. Trimming took 5 bases from V and 1 from J, leaving 12 bases between them. There are 14 residues in the CDR3. CDR3 coding DNA: TGTGCCAGCAGCCCGTATGTTAATTCCTACGAGCAGTACTTC. Protein sequence: CASSPYVNSYEQYF.

This chain joins TRBV11-2 and TRBJ1-5; perhaps TRBD1 as D (5 bases). The V gene lost 8 bases and the J gene lost 4 bases, with 18 bases spanning the gap. The CDR3 consists of 15 residues. The germline CDR1 and CDR2 sequences are SGHAT and FQNNGV. The CDR3 DNA reads as TGTGCCAGCGCGGGGGGGGTAGAACGGAATCAGCCCCAGCATTTT. Translation gives CASAGGVERNQPQHF.

CDR3 sequence: CASSEAGKVARGYTF. CDR3 nucleotide sequence: TGTGCCAGCAGTGAGGCCGGGAAGGTGGCTCGGGGCTACACCTTC. The chain recombines TRBV25-1 with TRBJ1-2, with D hard to call. V lost 3 bases and J lost 8, with 19 bases in between. CDR1 and CDR2 from the germline V gene are MGHDK and SYGVNS. This CDR3 spans 15 amino acids.

The chain uses TRBV27 and TRBJ2-3, with TRBD2 identical over 15 bases. Losses at the gene ends were 6 bases for V and 7 bases for J; bases not matched to a gene: 5. Per germline, CDR1 MNHEY and CDR2 SMNVEV (reference sequence). The CDR3 contains 15 residues. CDR3 coding DNA: TGTGCCAGCAGCGGACTAGCGGGAGGGCCGCATACGCAGTATTTT. As protein: CASSGLAGGPHTQYF.

In its sample, this clone was seen once. The chain has TRBV27 and TRBJ1-1; possibly TRBD1 for D (6 bases). The CDR3 is 14 amino acids. Germline CDR1 is MNHEY and CDR2 is SMNVEV (reference sequence). V was clipped by 5 bases and J by 9 bases, with 19 bases between them. The CDR3 coding sequence is TGTGCCAGCAGTCCCCCCCGAGGTCAGGGGAAAGCTTTCTTT. Amino acid sequence: CASSPPRGQGKAFF.

The chain is built from TRBV30 and TRBJ2-7; weak D call: TRBD2 (5 bases). This CDR3 contains 15 residues. CDR1 GTSNPN and CDR2 SVGIG come from the germline V gene (reference sequence). The germline V and J ends were trimmed by 0 bases and 7 bases, with 19 bases remaining between them. CDR3 sequence: CAWSVLGQAAWEQYF. DNA of the CDR3: TGTGCCTGGAGTGTACTAGGGCAGGCGGCATGGGAGCAGTACTTC.

The chain carries TRBV6-1 and TRBJ2-1; 7 bases line up with TRBD1. The CDR3 contains 18 residues. J gave up 0 bases and V 3 bases, and 11 bases lay outside the gene matches. From germline, CDR1 is MNHNS and CDR2 SASEGT. CDR3: CASSDPTSGQHSYNEQFF. CDR3 nucleotide sequence: TGTGCCAGCAGTGACCCGACTTCGGGACAGCACTCCTACAATGAGCAGTTCTTC.

The chain employs TRBV7-2 and TRBJ1-1; 7 nucleotides align to TRBD1. The CDR3 loop spans 13 amino acids. The germline V gene encodes CDR1 SGHTA and CDR2 FQGNSA. Losses at the gene ends were 6 bases for V and 3 bases for J; bases not matched to a gene: 4. The CDR3 protein is CASRSQGYTEAFF. Written as DNA, the CDR3 is TGTGCCAGCAGGTCACAGGGGTACACTGAAGCTTTCTTT.